A single sample gave rise to the 25 T cell receptor beta chains below, sequenced in a study of T cell changes during pregnancy in multiple sclerosis. This table comes from immunoSEQ multiplex PCR, and its TCRdb copy is limited to in-frame clones, with some not included. The sample has 52,000 or so clones; approximately 90% are singletons. The source material was CD4+ T cells from peripheral blood mononuclear cells, sampled in the first trimester of pregnancy. Source of these receptors: a female donor with multiple sclerosis, enrolled in a pregnancy study.

The rearrangement links TRBV9 to TRBJ2-2, with D perhaps matching TRBD1 (5 bases). Germline lookup yields CDR1 SGDLS and CDR2 YYNGEE. This CDR3 has 14 amino acids. V lost 3 bases, J lost 3 bases, and 9 bases lay in between. The CDR3 here is CASSAAGYTGELFF. DNA for the CDR3: TGTGCCAGCAGCGCCGCAGGGTACACCGGGGAGCTGTTTTTT.

The chain joins TRBV7-8 to TRBJ1-2; D ambiguous. CDR1 and CDR2 (germline): SGHVS, FQNEAQ. Trimming shortened V by 4 bases and J by 5 bases, and 14 bases separated the two germline ends. This CDR3 contains 14 residues. CDR3 residues: CASSSRTDIYGYTF. The CDR3 DNA reads TGTGCCAGCAGCTCAAGGACTGATATTTATGGCTACACCTTC. The entire variable domain, with the rest obtained from reference TRBV7-8 and TRBJ1-2, is as follows: GAGVSQSPRYKVAKRGQDVALRCDPISGHVSLFWYQQALGQGPEFLTYFQNEAQLDKSGLPSDRFFAERPEGSVSTLKIQRTQQEDSAVYLCASSSRTDIYGYTFGSGTRLTVV.

This clone was recorded only once. The chain has TRBV19 and TRBJ1-3, with D unresolved. Germline V gene data show CDR1 as LNHDA and CDR2 as SQIVND (reference sequence). V gave up 5 bases and J gave up 5 bases, with 16 bases separating them. The CDR3 runs to 15 residues. The CDR3 loop is CASSQITEDRNTIYF. For the CDR3, the DNA is TGTGCCAGTAGTCAGATTACAGAAGATCGAAACACCATATATTTT.

The rearrangement links TRBV5-6 to TRBJ2-1, with 9 bases that match TRBD1. The germline V gene encodes CDR1 SGHDT and CDR2 YYEEEE. The length of the CDR3 is 15 residues. J was trimmed by 4 bases and V by 5 bases; bases with no gene match: 7. CDR3 DNA: TGTGCCAGCAGGCCTCCGGGACAGGGATACAATGAGCAGTTCTTC. As protein: CASRPPGQGYNEQFF.

The V gene is TRBV21-1, the J gene TRBJ1-1; the table's D gene call, TRBD1, was not cross checked with the DNA. TRBV21-1 is tagged as a pseudogene. The CDR3 spans 12 residues. CDR3 nucleotides: TGTGCCAGCAGCAAACAGAACACTGAAGCTTTCTTT. This sequence encodes CASSKQNTEAFF.

The chain joins TRBV19 to TRBJ1-2; 8 positions agree with TRBD1. The germline CDR1 and CDR2 sequences are LNHDA and SQIVND (reference sequence). The CDR3 is 16 amino acids. The V gene end was trimmed by 3 bases and the J gene end by 7 bases; junction bases not matched to a gene: 13. In DNA, the CDR3 is TGTGCCAGTAGTATCGTCTCCGGGACAGGAGAATTTGGCTACACCTTC. This codes for CASSIVSGTGEFGYTF.

This clone was recorded once. The chain employs TRBV18 and TRBJ2-1; TRBD2 agrees at 10 bases. This CDR3 comprises 15 residues. Germline loops: CDR1 KGHSH, CDR2 LQKENI. Losses at the gene ends were 3 bases for V and 5 bases for J; bases not matched to a gene: 4. CDR3: CASSPWTSGHNEQFF. CDR3 in DNA: TGTGCCAGCTCACCCTGGACTAGCGGCCACAATGAGCAGTTCTTC.

The rearrangement uses TRBV5-6 and TRBJ1-2; tentative D call: TRBD1 (6 bases). Trimming cost V 5 bases and J 8 bases, with 19 bases left between them. The length of the CDR3 is 14 residues. Germline values: CDR1 SGHDT, CDR2 YYEEEE. CDR3 region: CASRLRGLNEGYTF. Written as DNA, the CDR3 is TGTGCCAGCAGGTTAAGGGGGTTGAACGAGGGCTACACCTTC.

The chain employs TRBV6-6 and TRBJ2-7; 8 positions match TRBD1. CDR3 length: 14 residues. The V gene end was trimmed by 6 bases and the J gene end by 2 bases; junction bases not matched to a gene: 6. Germline V CDR1 and CDR2: MNHNY, SVGAGI (reference sequence). The CDR3 protein is CASRPGTGAYEQYF. CDR3 DNA: TGTGCCAGCAGGCCCGGGACAGGCGCCTACGAGCAGTACTTC.

J is TRBJ2-1 and V is TRBV5-1; 7 nucleotides match TRBD1. The CDR3 consists of 15 residues. Germline loops: CDR1 SGHRS, CDR2 YFSETQ. The V and J ends lost 0 bases and 2 bases, in that order; junction bases with no gene match: 2. The CDR3 protein is CASSLGQGAYNEQFF. For the CDR3, the DNA is TGCGCCAGCAGCTTGGGACAGGGTGCCTACAATGAGCAGTTCTTC. Looking up the rest from reference TRBV5-1 and TRBJ2-1 gives the full variable domain: KAGVTQTPRYLIKTRGQQVTLSCSPISGHRSVSWYQQTPGQGLQFLFEYFSETQRNKGNFPGRFSGRQFSNSRSEMNVSTLELGDSALYLCASSLGQGAYNEQFFGPGTRLTVL.

V gene TRBV6-1 combines with J gene TRBJ1-1; D is undetermined. V was pared by 6 bases and J by 0 bases, with 5 bases between. Germline loops: CDR1 MNHNS, CDR2 SASEGT. This CDR3 has 12 residues. The CDR3 is CASRDLNTEAFF. CDR3 nucleotide sequence: TGTGCCAGCAGAGACTTGAACACTGAAGCTTTCTTT.

The chain recombines TRBV5-1 with TRBJ2-7, with 12 bases aligning to TRBD1. Germline loops: CDR1 SGHRS, CDR2 YFSETQ. V shed 4 bases, J shed 3 bases, and the junction held 5 bases outside the gene matches. CDR3 length equals 15 residues. As DNA, the CDR3 is TGCGCCAGCAGCGCCGGGACAGGGGGCGTCTACGAGCAGTACTTC. Its translation is CASSAGTGGVYEQYF.

This chain uses TRBV7-2 with TRBJ2-7, with 9 positions matching TRBD2. The CDR3 covers 15 residues. CDR1 SGHTA and CDR2 FQGNSA come from the germline V gene. V gave up 5 bases and J gave up 4 bases; unmatched junction bases: 9. CDR3 residues: CASSPDRTSEYEQYF. CDR3 coding DNA: TGTGCCAGCAGCCCCGACCGGACTAGCGAATACGAGCAGTACTTC.

CDR3 loop: CASSQTGSLREAFF. The CDR3 nucleotides are TGTGCCAGTAGCCAGACCGGGTCCCTGCGCGAAGCTTTCTTT. This chain connects TRBV19 to TRBJ1-1, with D uncertain. CDR3 length: 14 residues. Germline CDR1 is LNHDA and CDR2 is SQIVND (reference sequence). V was clipped by 6 bases and J by 8 bases, with 19 bases between them.

This chain joins TRBV4-2 and TRBJ2-5, with TRBD1 identical over 8 bases. TRBJ2-7 matches the DNA end more closely, so the J call is doubtful. The germline CDR1 and CDR2 sequences are LGHNA and YNFKEQ. The CDR3 length is 16 residues. CDR3 in amino acids: CASSLEAGGAFDEQYF. The CDR3 DNA sequence: TGTGCCAGCAGCCTGGAAGCAGGGGGCGCTTTCGACGAGCAGTACTTC.

The CDR3 bases are TGCGCCAGCAGCTTCCTTCCCAACGGGGGGGACTATGGCTACACCTTC. This sequence encodes CASSFLPNGGDYGYTF. The genes are TRBV5-1 and TRBJ1-2; possibly TRBD1 for D (5 bases). The CDR3 sequence is 16 residues long. Germline loops: CDR1 SGHRS, CDR2 YFSETQ. The V gene lost 2 bases and the J gene lost 3 bases, with 17 bases spanning the gap. Combining the CDR3 with reference TRBV5-1 and TRBJ1-2 gives the whole variable domain KAGVTQTPRYLIKTRGQQVTLSCSPISGHRSVSWYQQTPGQGLQFLFEYFSETQRNKGNFPGRFSGRQFSNSRSEMNVSTLELGDSALYLCASSFLPNGGDYGYTFGSGTRLTVV.

The rearrangement links TRBV29-1 to TRBJ2-4, with TRBD2 as a possible D gene (6 bases). Per the germline V gene, CDR1 is SQVTM and CDR2 is ANQGSEA. V was cut by 0 bases and J by 10 bases, with 19 bases left in between. CDR3 length: 15 residues. CDR3 protein: CSVEDSGRGSSIQYF. Here the CDR3 DNA reads TGCAGCGTTGAAGACAGCGGGCGGGGCTCCAGTATTCAGTACTTC.

This clone was recorded only once. Here the CDR3 reads CASSPLGFALDTQYF. In DNA, the CDR3 is TGTGCCAGCAGCCCGCTGGGCTTTGCATTAGATACGCAGTATTTT. The chain is built from TRBV7-8 and TRBJ2-3; D call uncertain. V was shortened by 5 bases and J by 5 bases, with 17 bases between the two germline ends. The CDR3 has 15 residues. CDR1 is SGHVS and CDR2 is FQNEAQ in the germline V gene.

The chain uses TRBV7-9 and TRBJ1-4; TRBD1 matches at 7 bases. J was trimmed by 6 bases and V by 3 bases; bases with no gene match: 4. CDR1 is SEHNR and CDR2 is FQNEAQ in the germline V gene (reference sequence). The length of the CDR3 is 14 residues. CDR3 protein: CASSFKGAYEKLFF. CDR3 nucleotides: TGTGCCAGCAGCTTCAAGGGGGCCTATGAAAAACTGTTTTTT.

The rearrangement links TRBV19 to TRBJ1-5; TRBD1 might be the D (6 bases). The germline gives CDR1 LNHDA, CDR2 SQIVND (reference sequence). Trimming removed 6 bases from V and 7 bases from J, with 10 bases in between. CDR3 size: 12 residues. The CDR3 loop is CASRDSFQPQHF. Here the CDR3 DNA reads TGTGCCAGTAGGGACAGCTTCCAGCCCCAGCATTTT.

The chain combines TRBV30 with TRBJ2-4; TRBD2 might be the D (6 bases). The ends were cut back, 8 bases at V and 7 bases at J, with 18 bases in the middle. Germline CDR1 GTSNPN, CDR2 SVGIG (reference sequence). CDR3 length: 13 amino acids. The CDR3 is CALRLAGGNIQYF. In DNA form, the CDR3 reads TGTGCCCTCCGGTTAGCTGGGGGGAACATTCAGTACTTC.

The V and J genes are TRBV10-3 and TRBJ1-6; 7 nucleotides match TRBD1. Unmatched junction bases numbered 7, after V lost 6 bases and J lost 8 bases. This CDR3 spans 14 amino acids. Per germline, CDR1 ENHRY and CDR2 SYGVKD. The CDR3 DNA sequence: TGTGCCATCAGAGCGCAGGGGGAACATTCACCCCTCCACTTT. Its translation: CAIRAQGEHSPLHF.

The chain links TRBV27 to TRBJ2-7; weak D call: TRBD2 (6 bases). The length of the CDR3 is 16 residues. Trimming cost V 8 bases and J 6 bases, with 26 bases left between them. CDR1 and CDR2 from the germline V gene are MNHEY and SMNVEV (reference sequence). The DNA of the CDR3 is TGTGCCAGCTCTACGCGGGAATTGAGGGGATTACGCGAGCAGTACTTC. Its protein is CASSTRELRGLREQYF.

The rearrangement links TRBV9 to TRBJ2-5, with 7 bases lining up with TRBD2. Germline V gene data show CDR1 as SGDLS and CDR2 as YYNGEE. V shed 0 bases, J shed 5 bases, and the junction held 4 bases outside the gene matches. The CDR3 is made up of 14 amino acids. CDR3 region: CASSVGGGGETQYF. The CDR3 DNA follows: TGTGCCAGCAGCGTAGGGGGGGGTGGGGAGACCCAGTACTTC.

The V call is TRBV19, the J call TRBJ1-1, with 8 bases lining up with TRBD1. The length of the CDR3 is 15 residues. Trimming removed 7 bases from V and 4 bases from J; junction bases left unmatched: 11. The V gene's germline CDR1 is LNHDA and CDR2 SQIVND (reference sequence). CDR3 DNA sequence: TGTGCCAGTACCAAACCACCGACAGGGGTCACTGAAGCTTTCTTT. It encodes CASTKPPTGVTEAFF.